This entry lists 4 T cell receptor beta chains sequenced from one sample in a study. Treg sorting used a CD4+CD25+CD127-/low gate. TCRdb analysed the 5' RACE reads with MiXCR anew, one entry per CDR3 protein. Among approximately 50,000 distinct CDR3 sequences listed, 26% were seen once. Input material: tumor-infiltrating Tregs sorted from the breast tumor. The origin of the receptors is a female donor with breast cancer.

In its sample, this clonotype ranks as medium-sized. This chain links TRBV6-1 with TRBJ1-5; D call uncertain. CDR3 size: 16 residues. With 2 bases removed from V and 0 bases from J, the gap between germline ends came to 11 bases. Germline V CDR1 and CDR2: MNHNS, SASEGT. The CDR3 loop reads CASSERQEYSNQPQHF. The DNA of the CDR3 is TGTGCCAGCAGTGAACGGCAGGAGTATAGCAATCAGCCCCAGCATTTT.

With regard to this clonotype: An end of the junction does not agree with germline; a read error may underlie this. This sequence joins TRBV24-1 and TRBJ2-7; 9 bases agree with TRBD1. CDR1 and CDR2 (germline): KGHDR, SFDVKD. This CDR3 is built from 15 residues. The CDR3 bases are TGTACCACCAGTGATTGGACAGGGGTTGGCTACGAGCAGTACTTC. It translates to CTTSDWTGVGYEQYF.

This clonotype came up many times. The chain is built from TRBV18 and TRBJ1-1; D gene unclear. The CDR3 covers 13 residues. Trimming cost V 0 bases and J 11 bases, with 13 bases left between them. Germline values: CDR1 KGHSH, CDR2 LQKENI. The CDR3 bases are TGTGCCAGCTCACCACCGGGTTTGAATCAGGCTTTCTTT. Residues: CASSPPGLNQAFF. Variable domain in full (rest from reference TRBV18 and TRBJ1-1): NAGVMQNPRHLVRRRGQEARLRCSPMKGHSHVYWYRQLPEEGLKFMVYLQKENIIDESGMPKERFSAEFPKEGPSILRIQQVVRGDSAAYFCASSPPGLNQAFFGQGTRLTVV.

There are many counts of this clonotype. The rearrangement uses TRBV11-2 and TRBJ2-1; 8 nucleotides line up with TRBD2. J lost 6 bases, V lost 5 bases, and 9 bases had no gene match. The length of the CDR3 is 15 residues. Germline V lookup: CDR1 SGHAT, CDR2 FQNNGV. The CDR3 sequence is CASSPGLVFSNEQFF. CDR3 bases: TGTGCCAGCAGCCCGGGACTAGTGTTCTCCAATGAGCAGTTCTTC.